Presented here are 10 T cell receptor beta chains from one specimen sequenced in a study of beta chain features in type 1 diabetes (dated by TCRdb to the late 2010s). Libraries were made using the immunoSEQ multiplex PCR assay. All of the isolated RNA was reverse transcribed with the High Capacity cDNA Reverse Transcription Kit, so expressed TCRB transcripts were sequenced. TCRdb's version of the immuneACCESS table is confined to in-frame rearrangements and falls short of the full clone set. An unresolved V gene accounts for under half of the shortfall where checked; the remainder is of unknown origin. This sample has about 470,000 clones in its table, and approximately 31% of those were observed once. More than 0.055% of the sample goes to the ten largest clones. Sequenced material: naive CD4+ T cells from blood. This specimen's cell subset or site label, per the study, means: true naive CD4+ T cells. The receptors originated from a man aged 18 to 30 in good health.

The sample holds a few counts of this clone. The chain links TRBV7-6 to TRBJ2-3, with a possible D match to TRBD2 (6 bases). The length of the CDR3 is 16 residues. The germline V gene has CDR1 SGHVS and CDR2 FNYEAQ. Trimming cost V 5 bases and J 4 bases, with 19 bases left between them. The CDR3 loop reads CASSVRLGARADTQYF. The CDR3 DNA follows: TGTGCCAGCAGCGTGAGACTAGGGGCCAGGGCAGATACGCAGTATTTT.

V and J are TRBV5-4 and TRBJ2-4; the D is unclear. CDR3 length: 14 amino acids. V lost 2 bases, J lost 4 bases, and 10 bases lay in between. The germline CDR1 and CDR2 sequences are SGHNT and YYREEE (reference sequence). In nucleotides, the CDR3 is TGTGCCAGCAGCTTCTCTCAGTCGAAAAACATTCAGTACTTC. Its protein product is CASSFSQSKNIQYF.

This clone was counted a single time. The chain joins TRBV28 to TRBJ2-7; D is possibly TRBD2 (5 bases). The length of the CDR3 is 14 residues. V was shortened by 6 bases and J by 4 bases, with 16 bases between the two germline ends. CDR1 MDHEN and CDR2 SYDVKM come from the germline V gene. The CDR3 coding sequence is TGTGCCAGCAGCCCCCCGGGGAGTCGGTACGAGCAGTACTTC. Translating it yields CASSPPGSRYEQYF. The full variable domain, completed using reference TRBV28 and TRBJ2-7, is DVKVTQSSRYLVKRTGEKVFLECVQDMDHENMFWYRQDPGLGLRLIYFSYDVKMKEKGDIPEGYSVSREKKERFSLILESASTNQTSMYLCASSPPGSRYEQYFGPGTRLTVT.

This clone has more than one count but fewer than ten. The genes are TRBV13 and TRBJ2-7; TRBD1 is a possible D gene (7 bases). Germline CDR1 PRHDT, CDR2 FYEKMQ (reference sequence). This CDR3 has 14 residues. V was shortened by 2 bases and J by 1 base, with 9 bases between the two germline ends. The CDR3, as DNA: TGTGCCAGCAGCTTACAGGGGGGATCCTACGAGCAGTACTTC. Protein product: CASSLQGGSYEQYF. Together with reference TRBV13 and TRBJ2-7, the CDR3 gives the full variable domain: AAGVIQSPRHLIKEKRETATLKCYPIPRHDTVYWYQQGPGQDPQFLISFYEKMQSDKGSIPDRFSAQQFSDYHSELNMSSLELGDSALYFCASSLQGGSYEQYFGPGTRLTVT.

The CDR3, as DNA: TGTGCCAGCAGTAAGTTCACAGATACGCAGTATTTT. It yields the protein CASSKFTDTQYF. This chain connects TRBV28 to TRBJ2-3; no reliable D call. The CDR3 has 12 amino acids. Germline CDR1 is MDHEN and CDR2 is SYDVKM. V was cut by 5 bases and J by 2 bases, with 5 bases left in between.

This clone was counted between two and nine times. The chain couples TRBV6-5 to TRBJ2-1; D not resolved. V lost 7 bases to trimming and J lost 10 bases, with 11 bases between them. CDR1 is MNHEY and CDR2 is SVGAGI in the germline V gene. The CDR3 contains 11 residues. The CDR3: CASTRYGEQFF. The CDR3 DNA reads as TGTGCCAGCACCCGTTATGGGGAGCAGTTCTTC.

Only a few counts were recorded for this clone. The rearrangement uses TRBV5-6 and TRBJ2-5; the D is unclear. This CDR3 comprises 14 residues. Trimming cost V 0 bases and J 1 base, with 7 bases left between them. The germline gives CDR1 SGHDT, CDR2 YYEEEE. CDR3 in DNA: TGTGCCAGCAGCTTGGCAGCCGGCCAAGAGACCCAGTACTTC. It specifies CASSLAAGQETQYF.

The CDR3: CASSGSGGSTDTQYF. CDR3 sequence (DNA): TGTGCCAGCAGCGGTAGCGGCGGTTCCACAGATACGCAGTATTTT. The genes are TRBV7-9 and TRBJ2-3, with D tentatively TRBD2 (6 bases). Germline CDR1 is SEHNR and CDR2 is FQNEAQ (reference sequence). V lost 5 bases to trimming and J lost 2 bases, with 14 bases between them. The CDR3 length is 15 residues.

The V gene is TRBV29-1, the J gene TRBJ2-7; the D gene is possibly TRBD2 (5 bases). Trimming shortened V by 7 bases and J by 1 base, and 17 bases separated the two germline ends. CDR3 size: 14 residues. Germline assignment: CDR1 SQVTM and CDR2 ANQGSEA. The CDR3, as DNA: TGCAGCGCGGCGGTTAGCGTGTGGTCCTACGAGCAGTACTTC. Translation: CSAAVSVWSYEQYF.

The chain employs TRBV28 and TRBJ2-7, with 8 bases identical to TRBD1. The CDR3 extends over 16 amino acids. From germline, CDR1 is MDHEN and CDR2 SYDVKM. V lost 7 bases, J lost 4 bases, and 15 bases stayed unmatched. CDR3 residues: CASTPRDRLRSYEQYF. As DNA, the CDR3 is TGTGCCAGCACCCCAAGGGACAGGTTAAGGTCTTACGAGCAGTACTTC.